The entry below describes one T cell receptor beta chain. This sample is drawn from a study of cytomegalovirus exposure and HLA in healthy donors. The PCR was carried out with 60 Vbeta primers and 13 Jbeta primers. Sequenced by immunoSEQ multiplex PCR; TCRdb stores in-frame clones only, minus some. The data contain around 200,000 clones, 82% of them singletons. The CDR3 runs to 14 residues. Germline CDR1 reads SGHDT; CDR2 reads YYEEEE. V was cut by 0 bases and J by 4 bases, with 7 bases left in between. The source is a woman under 30 in good health and CMV-seronegative. Input material: PBMCs. The chain links TRBV5-6 to TRBJ1-4; unclear D gene. This CDR3 reads CASSLAGINEKLFF. CDR3 in DNA: TGTGCCAGCAGCTTGGCAGGAATTAATGAAAAACTGTTTTTT.